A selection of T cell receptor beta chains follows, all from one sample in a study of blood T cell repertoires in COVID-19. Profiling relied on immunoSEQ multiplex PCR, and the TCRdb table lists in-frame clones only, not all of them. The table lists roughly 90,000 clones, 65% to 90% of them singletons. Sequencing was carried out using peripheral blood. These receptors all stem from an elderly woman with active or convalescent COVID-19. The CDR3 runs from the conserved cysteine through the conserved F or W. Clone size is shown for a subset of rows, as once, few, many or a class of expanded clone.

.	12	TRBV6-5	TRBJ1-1	CASRGASSEAFF
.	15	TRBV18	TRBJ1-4	CASSPSRATNEKLFF
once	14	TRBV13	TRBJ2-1	CASMPWTGENEQFF
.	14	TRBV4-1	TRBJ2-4	CAIPGGLAKNIQYF
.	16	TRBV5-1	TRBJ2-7	CASSFQVHRGTYEQYF
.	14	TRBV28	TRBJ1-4	CASSLVSGNEKLFF
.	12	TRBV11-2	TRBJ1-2	CASRGAIYGYTF
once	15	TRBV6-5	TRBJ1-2	CASSPQYGGVYGYTF
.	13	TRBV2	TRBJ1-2	CASSEVGGHGYTF
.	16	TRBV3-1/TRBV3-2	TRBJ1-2	CASSQEGAAGNYGYTF
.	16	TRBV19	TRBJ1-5	CASSMITVLSNQPQHF
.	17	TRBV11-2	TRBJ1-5	CASSLSQDSQSNQPQHF
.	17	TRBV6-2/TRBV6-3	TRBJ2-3	CASSYSVRGGPTDTQYF
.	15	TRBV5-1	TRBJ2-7	CASSWGGDGPYEQYF
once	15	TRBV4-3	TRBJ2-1	CASSQQLAGYNEQFF
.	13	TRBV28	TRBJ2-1	CASSLSGTGEQFF